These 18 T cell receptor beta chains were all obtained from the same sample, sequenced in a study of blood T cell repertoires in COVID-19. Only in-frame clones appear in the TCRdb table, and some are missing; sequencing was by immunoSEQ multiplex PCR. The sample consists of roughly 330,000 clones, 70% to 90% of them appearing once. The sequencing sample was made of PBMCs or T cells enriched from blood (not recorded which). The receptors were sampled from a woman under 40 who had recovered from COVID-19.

In nucleotides, the CDR3 is TGTGCCAGCAGCCTAGGGACAGGGAGGTTTCATAAAGCTTTCTTT. It yields the protein CASSLGTGRFHKAFF. The chain recombines TRBV7-9 with TRBJ1-1, with TRBD1 matching 9 bases. V shed 5 bases, J shed 9 bases, and the junction held 13 bases outside the gene matches. Germline CDR1 reads SEHNR; CDR2 reads FQNEAQ (reference sequence). CDR3 length: 15 residues.

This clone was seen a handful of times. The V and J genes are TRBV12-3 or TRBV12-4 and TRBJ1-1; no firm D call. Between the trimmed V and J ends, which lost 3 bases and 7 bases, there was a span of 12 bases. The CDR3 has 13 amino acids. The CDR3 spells CASSLLPGFEAFF. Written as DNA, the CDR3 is TGTGCCAGCAGTTTGTTGCCAGGATTTGAAGCTTTCTTT.

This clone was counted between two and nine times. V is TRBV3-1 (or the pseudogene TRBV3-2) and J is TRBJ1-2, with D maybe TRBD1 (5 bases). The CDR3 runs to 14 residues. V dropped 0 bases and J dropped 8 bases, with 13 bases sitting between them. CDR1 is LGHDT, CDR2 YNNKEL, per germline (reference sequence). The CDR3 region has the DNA TGTGCCAGCAGCCAAGAAGAGGCAGGGAAAGGCTACACCTTC. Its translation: CASSQEEAGKGYTF.

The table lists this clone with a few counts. CDR3 bases: TGTGCCAGCAGTGCGTACAGGGGGGGTAACTATGGCTACACCTTC. Protein product: CASSAYRGGNYGYTF. This chain links TRBV28 with TRBJ1-2; 8 bases align to TRBD1. The CDR3 sequence is 15 residues long. Germline trimming cut 5 bases from V and 1 base from J; bases unmatched to any gene: 6. Germline loops: CDR1 MDHEN, CDR2 SYDVKM.

CDR3 nucleotides: TGTGCCAGTAGTATAGAGGGGCACAGGGGCCGAGAGCCCCAGCATTTT. Its protein is CASSIEGHRGREPQHF. This chain connects TRBV19 to TRBJ1-5; 7 bases match TRBD1. The trim removed 0 bases at V and 8 bases at J, leaving 10 bases unmatched. Germline V gene sequence: CDR1 LNHDA, CDR2 SQIVND (reference sequence). The CDR3 contains 16 residues. Full variable domain (rest looked up from reference TRBV19 and TRBJ1-5): DGGITQSPKYLFRKEGQNVTLSCEQNLNHDAMYWYRQDPGQGLRLIYYSQIVNDFQKGDIAEGYSVSREKKESFPLTVTSAQKNPTAFYLCASSIEGHRGREPQHFGDGTRLSIL.

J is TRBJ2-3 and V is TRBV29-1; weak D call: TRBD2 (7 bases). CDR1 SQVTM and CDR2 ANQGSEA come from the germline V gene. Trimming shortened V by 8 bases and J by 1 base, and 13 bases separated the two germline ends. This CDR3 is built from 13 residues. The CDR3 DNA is TGCAGCTACCGGGGGGCCGGCACAGATACGCAGTATTTT. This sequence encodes CSYRGAGTDTQYF.

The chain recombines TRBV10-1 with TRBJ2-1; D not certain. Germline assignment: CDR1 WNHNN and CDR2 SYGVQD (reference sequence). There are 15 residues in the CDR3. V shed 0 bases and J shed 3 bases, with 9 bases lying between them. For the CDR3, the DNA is TGCGCCAGCAGTGAGTCGCAAGGAGACTACAATGAGCAGTTCTTC. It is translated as CASSESQGDYNEQFF.

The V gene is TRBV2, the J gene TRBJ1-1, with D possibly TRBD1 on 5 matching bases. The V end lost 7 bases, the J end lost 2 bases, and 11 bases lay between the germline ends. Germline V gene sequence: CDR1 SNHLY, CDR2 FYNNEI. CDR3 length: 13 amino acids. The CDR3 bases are TGTGCCAGCATTCGCGGGGGTAACACTGAAGCTTTCTTT. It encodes CASIRGGNTEAFF.

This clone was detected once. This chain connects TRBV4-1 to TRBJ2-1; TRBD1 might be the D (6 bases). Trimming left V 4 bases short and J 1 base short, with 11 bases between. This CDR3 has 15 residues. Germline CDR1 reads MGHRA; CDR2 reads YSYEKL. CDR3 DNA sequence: TGCGCCAGCAGCCCCACAGGGTCGTCCTACAATGAGCAGTTCTTC. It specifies CASSPTGSSYNEQFF.

In DNA, the CDR3 is TGCGCCAGCAGCCAAGATATTAGCCACGAGGATGGCTACACCTTC. Translated, it gives CASSQDISHEDGYTF. The chain recombines TRBV4-1 with TRBJ1-2; D remains ambiguous. The CDR3 loop spans 15 amino acids. CDR1 is MGHRA and CDR2 is YSYEKL in the germline V gene. Trimming stripped 0 bases from V and 6 bases from J, with 14 bases between.

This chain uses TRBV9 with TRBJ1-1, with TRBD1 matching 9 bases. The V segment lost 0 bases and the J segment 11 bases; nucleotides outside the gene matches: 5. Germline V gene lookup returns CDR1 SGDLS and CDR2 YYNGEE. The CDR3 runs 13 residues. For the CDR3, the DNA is TGTGCCAGCAGCGTAGGGGACAGGGATTCGGCTTTCTTT. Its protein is CASSVGDRDSAFF.

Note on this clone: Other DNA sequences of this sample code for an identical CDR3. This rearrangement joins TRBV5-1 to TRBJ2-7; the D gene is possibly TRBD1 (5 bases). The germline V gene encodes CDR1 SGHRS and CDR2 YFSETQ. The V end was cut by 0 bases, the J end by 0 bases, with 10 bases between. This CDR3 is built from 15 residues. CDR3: CASSLAQGSSYEQYF. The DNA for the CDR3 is TGCGCCAGCAGCTTGGCGCAGGGAAGCTCCTACGAGCAGTACTTC.

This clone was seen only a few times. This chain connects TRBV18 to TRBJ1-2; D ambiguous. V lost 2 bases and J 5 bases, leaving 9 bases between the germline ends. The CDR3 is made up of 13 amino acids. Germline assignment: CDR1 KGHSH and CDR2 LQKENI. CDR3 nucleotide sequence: TGTGCCAGCTCACCAACTCAAGAGTATGGCTACACCTTC. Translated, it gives CASSPTQEYGYTF.

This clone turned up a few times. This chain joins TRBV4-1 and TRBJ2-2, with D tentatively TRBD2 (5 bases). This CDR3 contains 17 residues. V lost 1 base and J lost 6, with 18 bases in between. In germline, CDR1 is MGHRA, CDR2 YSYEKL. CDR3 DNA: TGCGCCAGCAGCCAAGCGGTGGGGAGATTAGAGCCCGGGGAGCTGTTTTTT. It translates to CASSQAVGRLEPGELFF.

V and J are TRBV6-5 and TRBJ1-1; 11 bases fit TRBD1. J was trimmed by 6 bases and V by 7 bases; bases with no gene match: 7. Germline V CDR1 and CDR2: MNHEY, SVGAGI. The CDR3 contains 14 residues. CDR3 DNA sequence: TGTGCCAGCATTAGGGACAGGGGGGGCGCTGAAGCTTTCTTT. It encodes CASIRDRGGAEAFF.

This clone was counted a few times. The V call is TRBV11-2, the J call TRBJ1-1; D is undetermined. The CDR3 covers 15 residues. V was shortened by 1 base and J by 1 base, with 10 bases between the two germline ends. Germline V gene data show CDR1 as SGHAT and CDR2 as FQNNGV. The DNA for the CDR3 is TGTGCCAGCAGCTTAGTTGGTCAGGAGAACACTGAAGCTTTCTTT. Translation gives CASSLVGQENTEAFF.

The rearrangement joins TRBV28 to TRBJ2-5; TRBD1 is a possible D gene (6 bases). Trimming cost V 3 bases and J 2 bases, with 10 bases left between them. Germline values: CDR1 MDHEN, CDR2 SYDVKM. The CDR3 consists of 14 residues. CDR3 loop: CASSFPGAQETQYF. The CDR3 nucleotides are TGTGCCAGCAGTTTCCCAGGGGCTCAAGAGACCCAGTACTTC.

The chain's CDR3 is CASSLEDRGDNEQFF. Here the CDR3 DNA reads TGTGCCAGCAGCTTGGAGGACAGGGGAGATAATGAGCAGTTCTTC. The rearrangement uses TRBV5-6 and TRBJ2-1; 9 bases agree with TRBD1. The trim removed 0 bases at V and 7 bases at J, leaving 5 bases unmatched. Germline V gene data show CDR1 as SGHDT and CDR2 as YYEEEE. This CDR3 contains 15 residues.